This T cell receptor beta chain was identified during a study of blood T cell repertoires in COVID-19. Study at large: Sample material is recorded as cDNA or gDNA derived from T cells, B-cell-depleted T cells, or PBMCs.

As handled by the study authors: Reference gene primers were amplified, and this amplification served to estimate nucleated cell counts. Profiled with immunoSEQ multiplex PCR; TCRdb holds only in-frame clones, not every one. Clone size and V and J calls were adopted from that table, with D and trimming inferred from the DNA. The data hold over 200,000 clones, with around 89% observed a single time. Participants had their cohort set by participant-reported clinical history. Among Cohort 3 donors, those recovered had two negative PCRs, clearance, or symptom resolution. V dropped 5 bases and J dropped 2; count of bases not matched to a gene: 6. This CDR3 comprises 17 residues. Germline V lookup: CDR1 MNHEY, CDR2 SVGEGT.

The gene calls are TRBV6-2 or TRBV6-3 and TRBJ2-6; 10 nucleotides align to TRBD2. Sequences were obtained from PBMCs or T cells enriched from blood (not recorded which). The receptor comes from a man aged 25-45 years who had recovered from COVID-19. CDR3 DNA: TGTGCCAGCAGTCCCTTGCTAGCGGGAGCTGGGGCCAACGTCCTGACTTTC. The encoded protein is CASSPLLAGAGANVLTF.